Below are 8 T cell receptor beta chains sequenced from a single sample in a study of blood T cell repertoires in COVID-19. Assay used: immunoSEQ multiplex PCR; TCRdb lists only in-frame clones, some missing. The sample includes roughly 43,000 clones, about 85% seen only once; the top ten take about 13%. Source material: peripheral blood. These receptor sequences come from a woman between 70 and 85 years old in a cohort sampled during active COVID-19.

V gene TRBV2 combines with J gene TRBJ2-3, with D possibly matching TRBD2 (6 bases). The CDR3 is made up of 12 amino acids. With 8 bases removed from V and 4 bases from J, the gap between germline ends came to 10 bases. Germline V gene sequence: CDR1 SNHLY, CDR2 FYNNEI. Here the CDR3 reads CASRLGADTQYF. In nucleotides, the CDR3 is TGTGCCAGCCGACTAGGGGCAGATACGCAGTATTTT.

The chain combines TRBV11-3 with TRBJ1-1; D unclear. The germline V gene encodes CDR1 SGHNT and CDR2 YENEEA. V was pared by 1 base and J by 3 bases, with 6 bases between. The CDR3 has 13 amino acids. DNA for the CDR3: TGTGCCAGCAGCTTAGTTTCTCACACTGAAGCTTTCTTT. It codes for CASSLVSHTEAFF.

The chain has TRBV9 and TRBJ1-5; 7 bases map to TRBD1. J was trimmed by 7 bases and V by 3 bases; bases with no gene match: 7. The CDR3 length is 14 residues. The germline V gene encodes CDR1 SGDLS and CDR2 YYNGEE. This chain's CDR3 is CASSDGTASQPQHF. The CDR3 DNA sequence: TGTGCCAGCAGCGACGGGACAGCCAGCCAGCCCCAGCATTTT.

The chain links TRBV7-9 to TRBJ1-4; 8 bases agree with TRBD1. CDR1 SEHNR and CDR2 FQNEAQ come from the germline V gene (reference sequence). After removal of 0 bases from V and 8 bases from J, the junction contained 8 bases not matched to a gene. The CDR3 extends over 16 amino acids. CDR3 sequence reads: CASSLAPGGLGEKLFF. The CDR3 DNA follows: TGTGCCAGCAGCTTAGCGCCAGGGGGCTTGGGGGAAAAACTGTTTTTT.

This clone was observed a single time. A read error may produce the germline difference seen at one junction end. The genes are TRBV7-7 and TRBJ1-1; tentative D call: TRBD1 (5 bases). This CDR3 has 16 residues. CDR1 is SSHAT and CDR2 is FNYEAQ in the germline V gene (reference sequence). In nucleotides, the CDR3 is TGTGCTAGCAGCCAGCTCGGGGGGGGGTTGTACACTGAAGCTTTCTTT. Its protein is CASSQLGGGLYTEAFF.

To note about this clone: Its ends do not fully match the called genes, so a read error is possible. The same CDR3 can be traced to other DNA sequences in this sample. The rearrangement uses TRBV7-2 and TRBJ1-1, with a tentative D call TRBD1 (6 bases). The CDR3 contains 16 residues. Germline CDR1 SGHTA, CDR2 FQGNSA. The CDR3 nucleotides read TGTGCCAGTAGCTTAGAAGGGACACCAAGGAGCACTGAAGCTTTCTTT. It is translated as CASSLEGTPRSTEAFF.

This chain joins TRBV19 and TRBJ2-1; 13 nucleotides agree with TRBD2. CDR1 and CDR2 (germline): LNHDA, SQIVND (reference sequence). V was clipped by 3 bases and J by 0 bases; unmatched bases: 2. The CDR3 is 17 residues long. The CDR3 DNA sequence: TGTGCCAGTAGTATGGGACTAGCGGGGAGCTCCTACAATGAGCAGTTCTTC. Translation: CASSMGLAGSSYNEQFF. Filled out from reference TRBV19 and TRBJ2-1, the complete variable domain reads DGGITQSPKYLFRKEGQNVTLSCEQNLNHDAMYWYRQDPGQGLRLIYYSQIVNDFQKGDIAEGYSVSREKKESFPLTVTSAQKNPTAFYLCASSMGLAGSSYNEQFFGPGTRLTVL.

This clone was counted a few times. V gene TRBV28 combines with J gene TRBJ1-5; no clear D gene. The CDR3 extends over 15 amino acids. Trimming cost V 3 bases and J 0 bases, with 9 bases left between them. Germline lookup yields CDR1 MDHEN and CDR2 SYDVKM. In DNA form, the CDR3 reads TGTGCCAGCAGTTTCGGGAGTAATAGCAATCAGCCCCAGCATTTT. It encodes CASSFGSNSNQPQHF.